This TCR beta chain was captured by sequencing in a study of shared clonotypes between healthy human individuals. Sequencing used immunoSEQ multiplex PCR; TCRdb keeps in-frame clones, though not all of them. The sample holds over 2,000,000 clones; about 93% are singletons and the top ten take 1.5% to 2%. V was shortened by 3 bases and J by 3 bases, with 6 bases between the two germline ends. Germline-derived CDR1 and CDR2 are SEHNR and FQNEAQ (reference sequence). CDR3 length equals 12 residues. CD45RO-negative, CCR7-positively selected cells formed the naive CD8 fraction, excluding terminally differentiated effector memory CD45RA+ cells.

The chain employs TRBV7-9 and TRBJ2-7; D gene ambiguous. The TCR originated in a man aged 18 to 30 in good health. Some clones in this sample may be carry-over from other donors' samples. Sequenced input: naive CD8+ T cells from PBMCs. For the CDR3, the DNA is TGTGCCAGCAGCTTCGCGCTCTACGAGCAGTACTTC. Protein product: CASSFALYEQYF.